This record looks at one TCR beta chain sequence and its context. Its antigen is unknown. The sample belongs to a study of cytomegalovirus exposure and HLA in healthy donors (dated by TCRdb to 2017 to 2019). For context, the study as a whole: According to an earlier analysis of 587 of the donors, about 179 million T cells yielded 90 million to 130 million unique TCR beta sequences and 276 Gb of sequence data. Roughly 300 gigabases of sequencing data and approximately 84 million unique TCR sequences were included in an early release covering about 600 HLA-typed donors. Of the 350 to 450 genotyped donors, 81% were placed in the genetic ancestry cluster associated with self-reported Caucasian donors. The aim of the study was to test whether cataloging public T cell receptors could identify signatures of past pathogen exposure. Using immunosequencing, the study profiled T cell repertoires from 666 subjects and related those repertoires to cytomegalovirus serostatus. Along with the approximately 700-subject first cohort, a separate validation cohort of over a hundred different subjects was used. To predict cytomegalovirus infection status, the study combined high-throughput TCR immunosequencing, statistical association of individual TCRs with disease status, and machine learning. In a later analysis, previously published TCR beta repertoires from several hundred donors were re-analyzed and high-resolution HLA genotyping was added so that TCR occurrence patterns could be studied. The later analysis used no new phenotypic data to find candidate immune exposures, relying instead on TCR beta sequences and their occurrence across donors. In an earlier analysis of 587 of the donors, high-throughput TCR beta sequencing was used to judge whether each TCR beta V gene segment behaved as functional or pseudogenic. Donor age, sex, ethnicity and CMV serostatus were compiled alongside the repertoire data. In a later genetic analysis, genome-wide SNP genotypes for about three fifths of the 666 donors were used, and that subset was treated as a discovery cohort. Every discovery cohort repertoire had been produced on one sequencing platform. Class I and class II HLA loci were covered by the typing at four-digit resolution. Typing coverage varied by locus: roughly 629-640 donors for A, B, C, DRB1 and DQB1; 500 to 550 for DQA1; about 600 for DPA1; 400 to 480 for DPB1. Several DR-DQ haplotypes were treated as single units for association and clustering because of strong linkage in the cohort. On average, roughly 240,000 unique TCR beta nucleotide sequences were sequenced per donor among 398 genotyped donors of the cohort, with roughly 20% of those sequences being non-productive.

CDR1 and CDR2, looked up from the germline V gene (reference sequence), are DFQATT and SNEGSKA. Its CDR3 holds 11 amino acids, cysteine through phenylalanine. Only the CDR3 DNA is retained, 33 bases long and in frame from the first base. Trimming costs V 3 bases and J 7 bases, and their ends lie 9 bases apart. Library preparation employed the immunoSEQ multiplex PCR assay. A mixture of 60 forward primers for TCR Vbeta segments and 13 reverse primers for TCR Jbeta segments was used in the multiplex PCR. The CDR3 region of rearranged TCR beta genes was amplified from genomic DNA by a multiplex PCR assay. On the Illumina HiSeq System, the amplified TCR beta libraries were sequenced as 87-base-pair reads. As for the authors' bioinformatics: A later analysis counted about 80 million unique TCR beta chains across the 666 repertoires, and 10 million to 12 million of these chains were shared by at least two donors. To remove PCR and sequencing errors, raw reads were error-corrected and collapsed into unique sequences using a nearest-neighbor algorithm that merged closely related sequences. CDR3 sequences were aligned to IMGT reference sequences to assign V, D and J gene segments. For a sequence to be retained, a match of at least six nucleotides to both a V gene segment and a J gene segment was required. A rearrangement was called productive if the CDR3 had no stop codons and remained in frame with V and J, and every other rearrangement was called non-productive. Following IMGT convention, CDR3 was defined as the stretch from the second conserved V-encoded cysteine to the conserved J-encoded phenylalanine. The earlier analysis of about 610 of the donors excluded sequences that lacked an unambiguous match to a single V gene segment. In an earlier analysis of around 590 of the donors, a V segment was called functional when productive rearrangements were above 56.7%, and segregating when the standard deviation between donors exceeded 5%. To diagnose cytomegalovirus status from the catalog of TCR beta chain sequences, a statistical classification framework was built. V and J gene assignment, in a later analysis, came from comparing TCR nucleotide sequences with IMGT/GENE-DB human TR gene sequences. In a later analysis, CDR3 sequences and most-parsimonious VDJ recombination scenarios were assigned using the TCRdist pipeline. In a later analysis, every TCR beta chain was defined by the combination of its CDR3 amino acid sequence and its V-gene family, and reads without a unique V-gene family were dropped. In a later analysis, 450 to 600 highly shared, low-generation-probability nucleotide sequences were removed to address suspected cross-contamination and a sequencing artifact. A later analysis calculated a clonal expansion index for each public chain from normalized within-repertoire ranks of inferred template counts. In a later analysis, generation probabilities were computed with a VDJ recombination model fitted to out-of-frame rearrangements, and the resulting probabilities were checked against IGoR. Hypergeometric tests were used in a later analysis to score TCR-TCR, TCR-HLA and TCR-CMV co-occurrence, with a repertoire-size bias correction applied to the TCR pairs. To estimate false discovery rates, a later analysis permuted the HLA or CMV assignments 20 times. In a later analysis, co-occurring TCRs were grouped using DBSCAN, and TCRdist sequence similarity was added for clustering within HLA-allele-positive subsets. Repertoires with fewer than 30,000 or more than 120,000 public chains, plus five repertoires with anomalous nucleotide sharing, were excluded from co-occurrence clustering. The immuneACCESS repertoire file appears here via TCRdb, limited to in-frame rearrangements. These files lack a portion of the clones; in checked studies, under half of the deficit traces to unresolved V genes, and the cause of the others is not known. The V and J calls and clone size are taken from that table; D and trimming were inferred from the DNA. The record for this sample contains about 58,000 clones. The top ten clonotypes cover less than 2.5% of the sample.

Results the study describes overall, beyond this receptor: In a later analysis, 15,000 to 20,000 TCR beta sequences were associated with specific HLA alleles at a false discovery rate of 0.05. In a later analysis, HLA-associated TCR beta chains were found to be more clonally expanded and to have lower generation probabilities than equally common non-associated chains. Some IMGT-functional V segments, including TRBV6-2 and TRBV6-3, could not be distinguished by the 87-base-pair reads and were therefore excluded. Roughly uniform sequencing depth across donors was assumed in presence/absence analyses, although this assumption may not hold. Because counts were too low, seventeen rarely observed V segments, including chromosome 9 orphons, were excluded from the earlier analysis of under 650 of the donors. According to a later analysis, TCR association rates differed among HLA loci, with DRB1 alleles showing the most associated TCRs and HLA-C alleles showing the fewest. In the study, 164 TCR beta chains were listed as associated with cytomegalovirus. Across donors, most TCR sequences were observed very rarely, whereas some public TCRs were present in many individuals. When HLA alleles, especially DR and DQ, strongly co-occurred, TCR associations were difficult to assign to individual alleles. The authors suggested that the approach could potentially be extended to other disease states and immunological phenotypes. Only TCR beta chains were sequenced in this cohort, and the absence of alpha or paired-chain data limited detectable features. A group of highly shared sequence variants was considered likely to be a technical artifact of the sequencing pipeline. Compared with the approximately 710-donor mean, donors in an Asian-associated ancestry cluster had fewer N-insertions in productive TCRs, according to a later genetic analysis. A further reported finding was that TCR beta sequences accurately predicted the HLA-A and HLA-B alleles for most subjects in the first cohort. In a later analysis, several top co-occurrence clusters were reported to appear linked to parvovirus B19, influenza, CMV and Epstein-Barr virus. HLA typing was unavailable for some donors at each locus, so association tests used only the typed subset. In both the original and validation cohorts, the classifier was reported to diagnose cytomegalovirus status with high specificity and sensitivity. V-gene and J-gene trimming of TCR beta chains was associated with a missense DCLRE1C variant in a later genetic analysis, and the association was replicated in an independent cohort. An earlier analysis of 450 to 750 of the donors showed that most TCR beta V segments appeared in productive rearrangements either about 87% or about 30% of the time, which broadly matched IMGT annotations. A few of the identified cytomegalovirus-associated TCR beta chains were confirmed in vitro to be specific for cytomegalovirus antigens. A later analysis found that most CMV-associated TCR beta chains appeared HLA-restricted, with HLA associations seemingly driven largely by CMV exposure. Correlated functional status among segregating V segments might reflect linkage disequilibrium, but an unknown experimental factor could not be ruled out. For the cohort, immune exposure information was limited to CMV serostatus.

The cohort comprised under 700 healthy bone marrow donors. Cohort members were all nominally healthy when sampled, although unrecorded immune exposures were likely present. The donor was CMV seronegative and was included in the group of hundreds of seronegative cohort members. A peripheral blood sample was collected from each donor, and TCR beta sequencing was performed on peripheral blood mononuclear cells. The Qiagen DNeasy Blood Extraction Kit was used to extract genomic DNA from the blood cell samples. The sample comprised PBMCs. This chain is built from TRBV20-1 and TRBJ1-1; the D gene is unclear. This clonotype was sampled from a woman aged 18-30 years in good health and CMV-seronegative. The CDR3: CSASEGVEAFF. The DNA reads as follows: TGCAGTGCTAGTGAGGGCGTTGAAGCTTTCTTT.